A selection of T cell receptor beta chains follows, all from one sample in a study of T cell repertoires in cytomegalovirus infection. For these receptors, no antigen is known. TCRdb itself ran the reads through MiXCR, one entry per CDR3 protein. The table has approximately 770,000 distinct CDR3 sequences, 25% to 35% seen once; the top ten hold under 15%. The sample consisted of cultured CD8+ T cells from PBMCs, taken from culture after CMV antigen stimulation. Every receptor here comes from a human donor in good health (CMV status not recorded). Some clones in this sample may be carry-over from other donors' samples. The CDR3 runs from the conserved cysteine through the conserved F or W. A D gene is named only where the DNA matches it firmly. Not all rows give a size; the values are once, few, many and, for expanded clones, a class.

TGTGCCAGCAGCTTAGGCCCGGGACAGAATGAAAAACTGTTTTTT,CASSLGPGQNEKLFF,TRBD1,-,TRBJ1-4,TRBV7-6
TGTGCCAGCAGCCTAAGGGTTTATGAGCAGTTCTTC,CASSLRVYEQFF,-,-,TRBJ2-1,TRBV5-6
TGTGCCAGCAGCCAAGAAGGTGGAAACAGGGGCTATGGCTACACCTTC,CASSQEGGNRGYGYTF,TRBD1,-,TRBJ1-2,TRBV4-2
TGCGCCAGCAGCCCCGGGGAGGGGTGGGAAAAACTGTTTTTT,CASSPGEGWEKLFF,-,few,TRBJ1-4,TRBV4-3
TGTGCCATCAGTGAGGAAGGCAGGGGAATAGAGACCCAGTACTTC,CAISEEGRGIETQYF,-,-,TRBJ2-5,TRBV10-3
TGTGCCAATGCCCGGCAGCTCCAAGAGACCCAGTACTTC,CANARQLQETQYF,-,many,TRBJ2-5,TRBV7-8
TGCAGTGCTAGAAATCAGGGAAGTCATGGCTACACCTTC,CSARNQGSHGYTF,-,many,TRBJ1-2,TRBV20-1
TGTGCCAGCACCCCTATAACAGGGCTCCTCACTGAAGCTTTCTTT,CASTPITGLLTEAFF,-,-,TRBJ1-1,TRBV27
TGTGCCAGCAGTACAGGAGGACAGAGCTCCTACAATGAGCAGTTCTTC,CASSTGGQSSYNEQFF,-,-,TRBJ2-1,TRBV28
TGTGCCAGCAGTGAATTCCGCGAAAGTGAGGAAAAACTGTTTTTT,CASSEFRESEEKLFF,-,few,TRBJ1-4,TRBV6-1
TGTGCCAGCAGCCCATTTCCAGGGACCACTGAAGCTTTCTTT,CASSPFPGTTEAFF,-,-,TRBJ1-1,TRBV5-5
TGTGCCAGCAGCTTGGACGCCGGGGGGACTCCCACAGATACGCAGTATTTT,CASSLDAGGTPTDTQYF,TRBD2,-,TRBJ2-3,TRBV5-3
TGTGCCAGCAGCTTAAAAGGCCCAGGACAGGGCACTGAAGCTTTCTTT,CASSLKGPGQGTEAFF,TRBD1,many,TRBJ1-1,TRBV7-2
TGTGCCAGCAGCGTAGACGCAGGGGTTGGCTATGGCTACACCTTC,CASSVDAGVGYGYTF,-,-,TRBJ1-2,TRBV9
TGTGCCAGCAGCACAGAGCGGGGGGTTCAAGAGACCCAGTACTTC,CASSTERGVQETQYF,TRBD2,few,TRBJ2-5,TRBV7-9
TGTGCCATCAGTGAGTCGCCCACGACTAGCGGGCCTCAAGAGACCCAGTACTTC,CAISESPTTSGPQETQYF,TRBD2,few,TRBJ2-5,TRBV10-3
TGTGCCAGCAGCTTAGAGCGGGGCGGAGAGACCCAGTACTTC,CASSLERGGETQYF,-,few,TRBJ2-5,TRBV11-2
TGTGCCAGCAGCTCGACGGGGGGGCCCTCAGATACGCAGTATTTT,CASSSTGGPSDTQYF,TRBD2,many,TRBJ2-3,TRBV7-6
TGTGCCAGCAGCCTGACCTGGGCGGAGGCCAAAAACATTCAGTACTTC,CASSLTWAEAKNIQYF,-,-,TRBJ2-4,TRBV27
TGTGCCAGCAGTGTTTGGACTAGCGGGGGCACAGATACGCAGTATTTT,CASSVWTSGGTDTQYF,TRBD2,-,TRBJ2-3,TRBV2
TGTGCCAGCCGCTCCACCTACGAGCAGTACTTC,CASRSTYEQYF,-,many,TRBJ2-7,TRBV27
TGTGCCAGCAGTTTAGAGGGGGCAGGAGGCAATCAGCCCCAGCATTTT,CASSLEGAGGNQPQHF,TRBD1,-,TRBJ1-5,TRBV28
TGTGCCAGCAGTTTAAGGTCAGGGGTAACTGAAGCTTTCTTT,CASSLRSGVTEAFF,-,-,TRBJ1-1,TRBV27
TGTGCCAGCACCATGGGGGGCCCCAATGAGCAGTTCTTC,CASTMGGPNEQFF,-,few,TRBJ2-1,TRBV5-4
TGTGCCAGCAGTTGGACAGGGAAAGAGACCCAGTACTTC,CASSWTGKETQYF,TRBD1,many,TRBJ2-5,TRBV6-5
TGTGCCATCACATCCGGGACAGGGGGTCGAAATGAGCAGTTCTTC,CAITSGTGGRNEQFF,TRBD1,few,TRBJ2-1,TRBV10-3
TGTGCCAGCAGCTTAGGCGGACTTGCGAACACCGGGGAGCTGTTTTTT,CASSLGGLANTGELFF,-,many,TRBJ2-2,TRBV11-3
TGTGCCAGCAGCTTAGTTCCTAGCGGTAACACAGATACGCAGTATTTT,CASSLVPSGNTDTQYF,TRBD2,-,TRBJ2-3,TRBV7-3
TGTGCCATCATGGAGGGGGCTCACGAGCAGTACTTC,CAIMEGAHEQYF,-,-,TRBJ2-7,TRBV10-3
TGTGCCAGCAGTTTATTCCTCCGCACAGATACGCAGTATTTT,CASSLFLRTDTQYF,-,-,TRBJ2-3,TRBV12-3/TRBV12-4
TGTGCCAGCAGTTACGGCGGTTCAAACATTCAGTACTTC,CASSYGGSNIQYF,-,few,TRBJ2-4,TRBV6-2/TRBV6-3
TGTGCCAGCAGCCAGGGGCACAGGGGGACCCCTGTGTCTGGCTACACCTTC,CASSQGHRGTPVSGYTF,TRBD1,-,TRBJ1-2,TRBV9
TGTGCCAGCGGGAGACAGGGGGGCGGGGAAAAACTGTTTTTT,CASGRQGGGEKLFF,TRBD1,few,TRBJ1-4,TRBV27
TGCGCCAGCAGCCAAGAGCTCGCGAGCTCCTACAATGAGCAGTTCTTC,CASSQELASSYNEQFF,-,-,TRBJ2-1,TRBV4-1
TGTGCCAGCACCTTGAGGGGGAGACCCTACAATGAGCAGTTCTTC,CASTLRGRPYNEQFF,-,-,TRBJ2-1,TRBV27
TGTGCCAGCAGCTCAAAACGGGGCGCGGAGACCCAGTACTTC,CASSSKRGAETQYF,-,few,TRBJ2-5,TRBV7-9
TGTGCCATCAGTGAGCCAGAATATGGCTACACCTTC,CAISEPEYGYTF,-,-,TRBJ1-2,TRBV10-3
TGTGCCAGCAGTTACCATCCGGGGGCCGGGGCCAACGTCCTGACTTTC,CASSYHPGAGANVLTF,-,-,TRBJ2-6,TRBV6-2/TRBV6-3
TGTGCCACCAGTGAGGGACCTCCGAGGACCCAGTACTTC,CATSEGPPRTQYF,-,few,TRBJ2-5,TRBV24-1
TGTGCCAGCAGCCCACCGACAGGGGGCTCCTACAATGAGCAGTTCTTC,CASSPPTGGSYNEQFF,TRBD1,-,TRBJ2-1,TRBV7-9
TGTGCCAGCATCCTCAGGGTTAAGTGGGCCGATGAGCAGTTCTTC,CASILRVKWADEQFF,-,-,TRBJ2-1,TRBV6-1
TGTGCCAGCAGTTTAGATCCTAGCGGGAGCACAGATACGCAGTATTTT,CASSLDPSGSTDTQYF,TRBD2,few,TRBJ2-3,TRBV12-3/TRBV12-4
TGTGCCCTCAAGGTCCCGGGTCGTCCCCTCCACTTT,CALKVPGRPLHF,-,many,TRBJ1-6,TRBV7-2
TGCAGCGTTGAAGTACGTCGCCAGGGGGTATACAATGAGCAGTTCTTC,CSVEVRRQGVYNEQFF,TRBD1,-,TRBJ2-1,TRBV29-1
TGTGCCAGCAGCTTACTAGGAAACACCATATATTTT,CASSLLGNTIYF,-,many,TRBJ1-3,TRBV7-9
TGTGCCAGCAGCTCGGGGGCTTACACAGATACGCAGTATTTT,CASSSGAYTDTQYF,-,few,TRBJ2-3,TRBV11-2
TGTGCCAGCAGGGACAACAGGGGCCCTCCTATGAACACCGGGGAGCTGTTTTTT,CASRDNRGPPMNTGELFF,TRBD1,-,TRBJ2-2,TRBV6-1
TGCGCCAGCAGCCAAGTCTGGGGTAATAGCAATCAGCCCCAGCATTTT,CASSQVWGNSNQPQHF,-,few,TRBJ1-5,TRBV4-1
TGTGCCAGCAGTGAATGGACAGTCAAGGGCTACACCTTC,CASSEWTVKGYTF,-,few,TRBJ1-2,TRBV6-1
TGTGCCAGCAGCCACCTCTTTGGGACAGGCTCTGGAAACACCATATATTTT,CASSHLFGTGSGNTIYF,TRBD1,-,TRBJ1-3,TRBV4-2
TGTGCCAGCAGCTCTCGGGGGAACGAACTCAATGAGCAGTTCTTC,CASSSRGNELNEQFF,-,many,TRBJ2-1,TRBV7-9
TGTGCCAGCAGCGGTCGACAGGGCCGGGGGGAGACCCAGTACTTC,CASSGRQGRGETQYF,-,few,TRBJ2-5,TRBV2
TGTGCCAGCAGAACCTTAGCGGGAAAAGGGGCAGATACGCAGTATTTT,CASRTLAGKGADTQYF,TRBD2,-,TRBJ2-3,TRBV6-1
TGTGCCAGCAGCTTGGGACGTGAGCAGTACTTC,CASSLGREQYF,-,many,TRBJ2-7,TRBV7-9
TGTGCCAGCAGCTTAGTGACGCGGCAGGGGTGGACTGAAGCTTTCTTT,CASSLVTRQGWTEAFF,-,few,TRBJ1-1,TRBV7-8
TGTGCCAGCAGCCCCGGGGGGGGGTCTGGAAACACCATATATTTT,CASSPGGGSGNTIYF,-,-,TRBJ1-3,TRBV7-8